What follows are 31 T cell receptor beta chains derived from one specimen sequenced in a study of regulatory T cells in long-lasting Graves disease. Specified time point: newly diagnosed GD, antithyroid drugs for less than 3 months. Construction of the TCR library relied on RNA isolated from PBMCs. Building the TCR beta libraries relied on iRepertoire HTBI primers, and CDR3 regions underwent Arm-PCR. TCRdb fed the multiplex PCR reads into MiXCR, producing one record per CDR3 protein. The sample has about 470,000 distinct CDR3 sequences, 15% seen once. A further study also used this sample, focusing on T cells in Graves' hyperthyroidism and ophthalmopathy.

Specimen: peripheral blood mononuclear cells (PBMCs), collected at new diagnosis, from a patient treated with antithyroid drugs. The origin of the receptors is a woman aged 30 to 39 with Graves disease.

In DNA form, the CDR3 reads TGTGCCAGCAGTCCCTCCCGGACAGGTTGGAACTCTGGAAACACCATATATTTT. Encoded protein: CASSPSRTGWNSGNTIYF. The chain uses TRBV28 and TRBJ1-3; TRBD1 aligns across 7 bases. The germline gives CDR1 MDHEN, CDR2 SYDVKM. V lost 5 bases and J lost 0; bases outside the gene matches: 13. CDR3 length equals 18 residues. The full variable domain, in which reference TRBV28 and TRBJ1-3 provide the parts outside the CDR3, is DVKVTQSSRYLVKRTGEKVFLECVQDMDHENMFWYRQDPGLGLRLIYFSYDVKMKEKGDIPEGYSVSREKKERFSLILESASTNQTSMYLCASSPSRTGWNSGNTIYFGEGSWLTVV.

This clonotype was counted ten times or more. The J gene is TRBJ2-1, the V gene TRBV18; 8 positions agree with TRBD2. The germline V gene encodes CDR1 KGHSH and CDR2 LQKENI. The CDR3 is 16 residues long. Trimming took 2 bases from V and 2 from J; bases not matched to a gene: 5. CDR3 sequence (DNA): TGTGCCAGCTCACCATCGACTAGCGAGACCTACAATGAGCAGTTCTTC. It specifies CASSPSTSETYNEQFF.

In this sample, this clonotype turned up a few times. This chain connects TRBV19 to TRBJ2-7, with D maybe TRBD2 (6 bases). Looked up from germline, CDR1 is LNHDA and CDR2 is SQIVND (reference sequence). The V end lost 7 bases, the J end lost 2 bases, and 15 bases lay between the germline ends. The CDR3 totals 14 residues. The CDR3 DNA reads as TGTGCCAGTAAGGAAGCGGGTTCCACCTACGAGCAGTACTTC. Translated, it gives CASKEAGSTYEQYF.

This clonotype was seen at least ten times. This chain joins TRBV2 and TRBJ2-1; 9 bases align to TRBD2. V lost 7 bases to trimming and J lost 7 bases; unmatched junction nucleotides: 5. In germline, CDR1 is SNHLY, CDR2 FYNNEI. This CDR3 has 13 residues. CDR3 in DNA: TGTGCCAGCATTTATAGCGGGAGTAATGAGCAGTTCTTC. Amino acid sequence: CASIYSGSNEQFF.

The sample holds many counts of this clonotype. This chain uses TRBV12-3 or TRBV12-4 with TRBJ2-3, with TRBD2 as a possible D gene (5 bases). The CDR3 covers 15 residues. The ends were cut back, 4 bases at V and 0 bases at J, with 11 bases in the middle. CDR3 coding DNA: TGTGCCAGCAGTTCAGTAGCGTCTAGCACAGATACGCAGTATTTT. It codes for CASSSVASSTDTQYF.

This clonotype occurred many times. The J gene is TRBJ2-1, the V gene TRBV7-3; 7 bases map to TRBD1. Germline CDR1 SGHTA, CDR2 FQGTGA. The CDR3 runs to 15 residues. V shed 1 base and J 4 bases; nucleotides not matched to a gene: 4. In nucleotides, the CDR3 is TGTGCCAGCAGCTTAAACAGGGGCCGGTACAATGAGCAGTTCTTC. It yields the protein CASSLNRGRYNEQFF.

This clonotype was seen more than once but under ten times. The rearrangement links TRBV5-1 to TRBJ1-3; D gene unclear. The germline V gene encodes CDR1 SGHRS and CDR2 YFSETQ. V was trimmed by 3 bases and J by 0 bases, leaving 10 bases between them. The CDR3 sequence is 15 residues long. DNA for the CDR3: TGCGCCAGCAGCTCATCGGGAGCCTCTGGAAACACCATATATTTT. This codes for CASSSSGASGNTIYF.

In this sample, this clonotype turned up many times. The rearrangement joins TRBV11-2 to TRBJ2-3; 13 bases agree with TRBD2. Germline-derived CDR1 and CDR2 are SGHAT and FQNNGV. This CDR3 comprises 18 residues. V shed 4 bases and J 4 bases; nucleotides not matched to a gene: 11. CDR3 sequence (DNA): TGTGCCAGCAGCTCCACTAGCGGGAGGGCCCTCCTGCCAGATACGCAGTATTTT. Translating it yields CASSSTSGRALLPDTQYF. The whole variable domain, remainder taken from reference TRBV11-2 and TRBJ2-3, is EAGVAQSPRYKIIEKRQSVAFWCNPISGHATLYWYQQILGQGPKLLIQFQNNGVVDDSQLPKDRFSAERLKGVDSTLKIQPAKLEDSAVYLCASSSTSGRALLPDTQYFGPGTRLTVL.

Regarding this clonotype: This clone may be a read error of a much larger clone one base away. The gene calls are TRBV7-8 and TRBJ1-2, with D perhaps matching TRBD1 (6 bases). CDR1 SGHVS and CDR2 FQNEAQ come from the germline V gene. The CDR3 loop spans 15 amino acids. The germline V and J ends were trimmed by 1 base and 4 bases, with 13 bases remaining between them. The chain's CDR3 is CASSLEVQGSYGYTF. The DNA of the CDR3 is TGTGCCAGCAGCTTAGAGGTACAGGGCTCCTATGGCTACACCTTC. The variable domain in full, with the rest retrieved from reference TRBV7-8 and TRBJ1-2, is GAGVSQSPRYKVAKRGQDVALRCDPISGHVSLFWYQQALGQGPEFLTYFQNEAQLDKSGLPSDRFFAERPEGSVSTLKIQRTQQEDSAVYLCASSLEVQGSYGYTFGSGTRLTVV.

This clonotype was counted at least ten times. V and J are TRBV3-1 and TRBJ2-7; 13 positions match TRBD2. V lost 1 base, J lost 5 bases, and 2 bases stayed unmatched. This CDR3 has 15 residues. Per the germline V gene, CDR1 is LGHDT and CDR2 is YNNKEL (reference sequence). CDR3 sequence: CASSQGTSGSHEQYF. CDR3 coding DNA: TGTGCCAGCAGCCAAGGGACTAGCGGGAGCCACGAGCAGTACTTC.

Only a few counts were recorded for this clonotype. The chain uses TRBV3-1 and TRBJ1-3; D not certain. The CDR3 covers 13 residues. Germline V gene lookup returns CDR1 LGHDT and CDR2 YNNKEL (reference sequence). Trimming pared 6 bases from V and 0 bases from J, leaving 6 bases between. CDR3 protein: CASRRDSGNTIYF. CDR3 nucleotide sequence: TGTGCCAGCAGACGGGACTCTGGAAACACCATATATTTT.

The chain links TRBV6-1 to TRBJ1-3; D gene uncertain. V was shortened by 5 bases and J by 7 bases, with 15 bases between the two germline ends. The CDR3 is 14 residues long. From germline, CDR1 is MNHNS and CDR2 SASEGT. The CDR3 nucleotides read TGTGCCAGCAGTCCGGGTCAGAGCCCGAACACCATATATTTT. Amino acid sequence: CASSPGQSPNTIYF.

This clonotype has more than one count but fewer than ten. In DNA form, the CDR3 reads TGCGCCAGCAGTCCGGGACGAAACTCATACAATGAGCAGTTCTTC. The encoded protein is CASSPGRNSYNEQFF. The chain uses TRBV4-1 and TRBJ2-1; D could derive from TRBD1 or TRBD2 (5 bases each). Between the trimmed V and J ends, which lost 6 bases and 4 bases, there was a span of 16 bases. The germline V gene has CDR1 MGHRA and CDR2 YSYEKL. The CDR3 consists of 15 residues.

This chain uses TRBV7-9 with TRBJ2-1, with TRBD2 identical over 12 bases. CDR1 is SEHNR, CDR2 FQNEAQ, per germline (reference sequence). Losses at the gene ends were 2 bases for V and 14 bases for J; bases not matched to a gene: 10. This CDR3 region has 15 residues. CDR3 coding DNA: TGTGCCAGCAGCTTAACGACTAGCGGGAGAGGAGGGGAGTTCTTC. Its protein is CASSLTTSGRGGEFF.

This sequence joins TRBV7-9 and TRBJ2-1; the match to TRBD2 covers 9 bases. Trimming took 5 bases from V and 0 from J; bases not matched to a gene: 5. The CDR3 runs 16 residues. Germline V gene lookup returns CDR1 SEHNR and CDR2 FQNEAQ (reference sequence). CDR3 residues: CASSPISGSSYNEQFF. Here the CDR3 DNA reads TGTGCCAGCAGCCCTATTAGCGGGAGCTCCTACAATGAGCAGTTCTTC.

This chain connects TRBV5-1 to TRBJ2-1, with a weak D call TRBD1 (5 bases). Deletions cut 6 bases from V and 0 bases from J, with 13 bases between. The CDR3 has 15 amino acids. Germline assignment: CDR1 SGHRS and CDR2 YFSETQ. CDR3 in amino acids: CASKGHRSSYNEQFF. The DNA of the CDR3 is TGCGCCAGCAAGGGGCACCGCAGCTCCTACAATGAGCAGTTCTTC.

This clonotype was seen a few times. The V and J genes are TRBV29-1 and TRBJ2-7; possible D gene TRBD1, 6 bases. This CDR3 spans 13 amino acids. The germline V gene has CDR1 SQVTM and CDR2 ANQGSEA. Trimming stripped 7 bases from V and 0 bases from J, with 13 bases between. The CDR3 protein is CSGSQGPSYEQYF. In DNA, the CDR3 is TGCAGCGGCTCACAGGGTCCCTCCTACGAGCAGTACTTC.

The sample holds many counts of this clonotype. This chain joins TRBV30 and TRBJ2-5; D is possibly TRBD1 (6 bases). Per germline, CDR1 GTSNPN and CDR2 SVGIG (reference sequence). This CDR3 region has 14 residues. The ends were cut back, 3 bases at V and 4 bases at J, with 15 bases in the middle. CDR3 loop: CAWSGTPLGETQYF. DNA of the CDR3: TGTGCCTGGAGCGGGACACCCTTGGGAGAGACCCAGTACTTC. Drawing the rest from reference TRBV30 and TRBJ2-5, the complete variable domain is SQTIHQWPATLVQPVGSPLSLECTVEGTSNPNLYWYRQAAGRGLQLLFYSVGIGQISSEVPQNLSASRPQDRQFILSSKKLLLSDSGFYLCAWSGTPLGETQYFGPGTRLLVL.

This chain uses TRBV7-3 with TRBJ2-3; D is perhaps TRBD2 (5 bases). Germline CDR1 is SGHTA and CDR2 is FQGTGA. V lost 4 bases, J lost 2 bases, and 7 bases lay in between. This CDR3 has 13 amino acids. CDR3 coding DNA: TGTGCCAGCAGCTGGGGAGTCACAGATACGCAGTATTTT. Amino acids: CASSWGVTDTQYF.

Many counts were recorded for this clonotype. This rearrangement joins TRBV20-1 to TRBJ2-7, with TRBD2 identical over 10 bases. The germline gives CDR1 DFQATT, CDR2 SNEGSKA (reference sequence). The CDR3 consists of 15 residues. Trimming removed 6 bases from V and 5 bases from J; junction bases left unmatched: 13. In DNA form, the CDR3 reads TGCAGTGCCAACAGCGGGAGGGCCGTTCGCAACGAGCAGTACTTC. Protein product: CSANSGRAVRNEQYF.

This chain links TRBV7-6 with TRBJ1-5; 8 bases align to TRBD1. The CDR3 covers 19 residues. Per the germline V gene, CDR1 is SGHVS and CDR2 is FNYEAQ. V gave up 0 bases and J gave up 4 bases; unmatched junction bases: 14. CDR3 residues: CASSLASGQALWGNQPQHF. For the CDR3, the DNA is TGTGCCAGCAGCTTAGCTTCGGGACAGGCGCTGTGGGGAAATCAGCCCCAGCATTTT.

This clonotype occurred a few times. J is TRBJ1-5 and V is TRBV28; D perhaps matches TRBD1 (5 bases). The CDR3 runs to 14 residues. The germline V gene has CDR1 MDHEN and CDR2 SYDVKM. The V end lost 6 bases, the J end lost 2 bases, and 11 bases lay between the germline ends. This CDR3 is CASRRDSGNQPQHF. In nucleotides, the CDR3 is TGTGCCAGCAGACGAGACAGCGGCAATCAGCCCCAGCATTTT.

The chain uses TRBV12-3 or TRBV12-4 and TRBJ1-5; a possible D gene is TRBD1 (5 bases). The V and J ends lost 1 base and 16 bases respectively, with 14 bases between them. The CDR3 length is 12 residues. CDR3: CASSLGQGGAHF. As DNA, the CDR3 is TGTGCCAGCAGTTTAGGGCAGGGCGGAGCCCATTTT.

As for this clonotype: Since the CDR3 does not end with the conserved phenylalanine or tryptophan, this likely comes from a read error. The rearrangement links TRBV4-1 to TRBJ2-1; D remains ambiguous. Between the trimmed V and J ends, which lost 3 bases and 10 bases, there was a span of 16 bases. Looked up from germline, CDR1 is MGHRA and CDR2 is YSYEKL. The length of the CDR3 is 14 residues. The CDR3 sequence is CASSHPNDEDEQFY. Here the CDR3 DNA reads TGCGCCAGCAGCCACCCTAACGATGAAGACGAGCAGTTCTAC.

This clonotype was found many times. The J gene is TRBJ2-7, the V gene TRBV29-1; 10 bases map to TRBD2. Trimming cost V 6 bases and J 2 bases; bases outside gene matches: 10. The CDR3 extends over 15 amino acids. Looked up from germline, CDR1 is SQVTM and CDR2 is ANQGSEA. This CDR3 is CSVGGTSAYPYEQYF. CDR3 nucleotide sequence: TGCAGCGTCGGAGGGACTAGCGCGTACCCCTACGAGCAGTACTTC.

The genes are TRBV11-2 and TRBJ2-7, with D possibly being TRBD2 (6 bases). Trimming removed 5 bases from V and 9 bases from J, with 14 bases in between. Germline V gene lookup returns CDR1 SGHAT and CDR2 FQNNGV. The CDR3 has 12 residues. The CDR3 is CASSPTAGLQYF. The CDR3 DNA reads TGTGCCAGCAGCCCCACGGCGGGGTTGCAGTACTTC.

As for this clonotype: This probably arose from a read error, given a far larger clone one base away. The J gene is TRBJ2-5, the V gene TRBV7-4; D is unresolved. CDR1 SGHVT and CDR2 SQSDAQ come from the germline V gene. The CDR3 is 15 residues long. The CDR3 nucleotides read TGTGCCAGCAGCCTTTCCCCACTGGACCAAGAGGCCCAGTACTTC. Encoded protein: CASSLSPLDQEAQYF. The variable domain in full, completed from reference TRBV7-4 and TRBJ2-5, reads GAGVSQSPRYKVAKRGRDVALRCDSISGHVTLYWYRQTLGQGSEVLTYSQSDAQRDKSGRPSGRFSAERPERSVSTLKIQRTEQGDSAVYLCASSLSPLDQEAQYFGPGTRLLVL.

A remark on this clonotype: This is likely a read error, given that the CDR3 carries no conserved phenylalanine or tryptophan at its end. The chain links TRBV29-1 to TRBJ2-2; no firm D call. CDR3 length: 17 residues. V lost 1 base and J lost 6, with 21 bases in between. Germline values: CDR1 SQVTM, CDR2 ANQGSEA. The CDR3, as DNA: TGCAGCGTTGAAGGGGCCGTAGGAAGGACCCGTCCCGGGGAGCTGTTTCTT. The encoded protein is CSVEGAVGRTRPGELFL.

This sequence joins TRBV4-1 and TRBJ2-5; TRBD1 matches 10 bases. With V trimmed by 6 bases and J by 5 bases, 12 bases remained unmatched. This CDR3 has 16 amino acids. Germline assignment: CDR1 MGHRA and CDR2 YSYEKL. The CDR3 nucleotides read TGCGCCAGCAGTCACAGACAGGGGGCGTCGAGGGAGACCCAGTACTTC. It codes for CASSHRQGASRETQYF.

The CDR3 DNA is TGTGCCAGTAGTTGGGCCAGTAGGGCTAGCGGAGCCTACGAGCAGTACTTC. It encodes CASSWASRASGAYEQYF. This sequence joins TRBV19 and TRBJ2-7; 7 bases are shared with TRBD2. CDR1 is LNHDA, CDR2 SQIVND, per germline (reference sequence). The CDR3 is made up of 17 amino acids. V lost 5 bases to trimming and J lost 2 bases; unmatched junction nucleotides: 15.

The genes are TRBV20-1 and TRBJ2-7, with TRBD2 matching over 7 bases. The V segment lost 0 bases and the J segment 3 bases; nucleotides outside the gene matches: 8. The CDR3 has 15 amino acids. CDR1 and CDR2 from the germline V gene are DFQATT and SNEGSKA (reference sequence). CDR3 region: CSARDLGRAGYEQYF. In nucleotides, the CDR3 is TGCAGTGCTAGAGATTTAGGGAGGGCCGGCTACGAGCAGTACTTC.